Presented here are 21 T cell receptor beta chains from one specimen sequenced in a study of post-analysis software for immune sequencing data. Findings of the study overall: Patients carried several TRBV segments more frequently than controls did, and TRBV5-6, TRBV5-1 and TRBV20-1 were among them.

Built from TCR beta cDNA, the libraries had unique molecular identifiers in them. TCRdb passed the PCR reads through MiXCR, listing each CDR3 protein once. The sample lists some 260,000 distinct CDR3 sequences, around 34% occurring once. No cognate antigen is known for these TCRs. The sequenced sample was blood. The receptors here all came from a girl between 10 and 17 years old with multiple sclerosis.

In the case of this clonotype: Germline and junction disagree at one end, which may indicate a read error. The rearrangement joins TRBV3-1 to TRBJ2-2; 8 bases are shared with TRBD1. The CDR3 is 15 amino acids. From germline, CDR1 is LGHDT and CDR2 YNNKEL (reference sequence). CDR3 region: CASGHGQGGTGELFF. The CDR3 region has the DNA TGTGCCAGCGGCCACGGACAGGGAGGCACCGGGGAGCTGTTTTTT.

This clonotype occurred a few times. The rearrangement joins TRBV5-1 to TRBJ2-2, with D unclear. The germline V gene has CDR1 SGHRS and CDR2 YFSETQ. V gave up 0 bases and J gave up 3 bases, with 9 bases separating them. There are 15 residues in the CDR3. The CDR3 DNA reads as TGCGCCAGCAGCTTGGCGGCGTCGGACACCGGGGAGCTGTTTTTT. Translation gives CASSLAASDTGELFF.

This clonotype was seen ten or more times. This chain links TRBV4-1 with TRBJ2-6; no definite D call. This CDR3 spans 19 amino acids. Germline V gene data show CDR1 as MGHRA and CDR2 as YSYEKL. V dropped 0 bases and J dropped 0 bases, with 15 bases sitting between them. In DNA, the CDR3 is TGCGCCAGCAGCCAAGACTCCACGCTTCGTCACTCTGGGGCCAACGTCCTGACTTTC. The encoded protein is CASSQDSTLRHSGANVLTF.

The rearrangement joins TRBV5-1 to TRBJ1-3; no clear D. Per the germline V gene, CDR1 is SGHRS and CDR2 is YFSETQ. V was shortened by 4 bases and J by 0 bases, with 8 bases between the two germline ends. This CDR3 has 14 amino acids. The CDR3 spells CASSPEASGNTIYF. DNA of the CDR3: TGCGCCAGCAGCCCGGAGGCCTCTGGAAACACCATATATTTT.

About this clonotype itself: One end of the junction is discordant with germline, which a read error may explain. In DNA, the CDR3 is TGTGCCTGCAGGTTGGGACAGGGTCGCGGGTACTTC. It codes for CACRLGQGRGYF. The rearrangement links TRBV12-3 or TRBV12-4 to TRBJ2-5; 9 bases fit TRBD1. The CDR3 covers 12 residues.

This clonotype was seen ten or more times. The V and J genes are TRBV5-1 and TRBJ2-5; 7 nucleotides line up with TRBD2. The V segment lost 4 bases and the J segment 2 bases; nucleotides outside the gene matches: 11. From germline, CDR1 is SGHRS and CDR2 YFSETQ. This CDR3 contains 16 residues. The CDR3 spells CASSLPRGGVQETQYF. CDR3 coding DNA: TGCGCCAGCAGCCTACCTCGGGGAGGGGTTCAAGAGACCCAGTACTTC.

This clonotype appeared many times. The chain carries TRBV2 and TRBJ2-1, with unresolved D. CDR1 is SNHLY and CDR2 is FYNNEI in the germline V gene. Trimming took 6 bases from V and 7 from J, leaving 16 bases between them. CDR3 length: 14 amino acids. For the CDR3, the DNA is TGTGCCAGCAGCGGGCGGACCATGAGGAATGAGCAGTTCTTC. Amino acids: CASSGRTMRNEQFF. The variable domain in full, with the rest retrieved from reference TRBV2 and TRBJ2-1, is EPEVTQTPSHQVTQMGQEVILRCVPISNHLYFYWYRQILGQKVEFLVSFYNNEISEKSEIFDDQFSVERPDGSNFTLKIRSTKLEDSAMYFCASSGRTMRNEQFFGPGTRLTVL.

This clonotype appeared many times. This chain joins TRBV5-1 and TRBJ2-1, with 8 bases lining up with TRBD2. The CDR3 totals 16 residues. From germline, CDR1 is SGHRS and CDR2 YFSETQ. V shed 4 bases, J shed 6 bases, and the junction held 12 bases outside the gene matches. The CDR3 DNA reads as TGCGCCAGCAGCCACTCCCTTAGCGGGGCCTTCAATGAGCAGTTCTTC. This codes for CASSHSLSGAFNEQFF.

This clonotype was observed many times. The chain employs TRBV5-1 and TRBJ2-1; 10 bases align to TRBD2. J was trimmed by 3 bases and V by 4 bases; bases with no gene match: 4. In germline, CDR1 is SGHRS, CDR2 YFSETQ. The CDR3 length is 15 residues. This chain's CDR3 is CASSRTSGNYNEQFF. The DNA for the CDR3 is TGCGCCAGCAGCCGGACTAGCGGAAACTACAATGAGCAGTTCTTC.

The rearrangement uses TRBV27 and TRBJ2-2; D gene ambiguous. Between the trimmed V and J ends, which lost 5 bases and 2 bases, there was a span of 15 bases. Germline V gene lookup returns CDR1 MNHEY and CDR2 SMNVEV (reference sequence). The CDR3 contains 16 residues. The CDR3 nucleotides are TGTGCCAGCAGTCCCTGGTCCGAAGTAAACACCGGGGAGCTGTTTTTT. Protein: CASSPWSEVNTGELFF.

This chain uses TRBV7-2 with TRBJ2-1; possible D gene TRBD1, 5 bases. In germline, CDR1 is SGHTA, CDR2 FQGNSA. This CDR3 contains 16 residues. The V end lost 0 bases, the J end lost 0 bases, and 9 bases lay between the germline ends. This CDR3 reads CASSLAGQSSYNEQFF. CDR3 sequence (DNA): TGTGCCAGCAGCTTAGCGGGGCAGAGCTCCTACAATGAGCAGTTCTTC.

As DNA, the CDR3 is TGTGCCAGCAGCTTAGTTCGGGGACTGAACACTGAAGCTTTCTTT. This gives the protein CASSLVRGLNTEAFF. The J gene is TRBJ1-1, the V gene TRBV7-2, with D possibly TRBD1 on 5 matching bases. The ends were cut back, 1 base at V and 0 bases at J, with 9 bases in the middle. CDR1 SGHTA and CDR2 FQGNSA come from the germline V gene. This CDR3 is built from 15 residues.

This clonotype has at least ten counts. The chain employs TRBV12-3 or TRBV12-4 and TRBJ1-5, with D possibly being TRBD1 (6 bases). The CDR3 runs to 14 residues. Trimming took off 6 bases at V and 0 bases at J, with 9 bases between the two ends. DNA of the CDR3: TGTGCCAGCAGCTGGACAGATAGCAATCAGCCCCAGCATTTT. Encoded protein: CASSWTDSNQPQHF.

This clonotype has more than one count but fewer than ten. This chain connects TRBV7-2 to TRBJ1-1; 7 nucleotides align to TRBD1. With V trimmed by 5 bases and J by 1 base, 10 bases remained unmatched. This CDR3 region has 16 residues. Per germline, CDR1 SGHTA and CDR2 FQGNSA. In DNA, the CDR3 is TGTGCCAGCAGCCCGCTGACAGGGCTCAGGAACACTGAAGCTTTCTTT. It translates to CASSPLTGLRNTEAFF.

This sequence joins TRBV6-2 or TRBV6-3 and TRBJ2-4; 10 bases match TRBD1. Matching the DNA end better, TRBJ2-7 makes the J call doubtful. The V gene's germline CDR1 is MNHEY and CDR2 SVGEGT. The CDR3 runs 13 residues. DNA of the CDR3: TGTGCCAGCAGCGACGGGACAGGGGACGAGCAGTACTTC. As protein: CASSDGTGDEQYF.

With regard to this clonotype: A much larger clone differs by one base, so this may be a read error. For the CDR3, the DNA is TGCAGCGTTCACCGGGACAGCCGGAACACTAAAGCTTTCTTT. This encodes CSVHRDSRNTKAFF. The V call is TRBV29-1, the J call TRBJ1-1; 7 bases align to TRBD1. Germline CDR1 reads SQVTM; CDR2 reads ANQGSEA. The CDR3 runs to 14 residues.

This clonotype was observed a handful of times. V is TRBV9 and J is TRBJ1-1, with D perhaps matching TRBD1 (5 bases). Per germline, CDR1 SGDLS and CDR2 YYNGEE. This CDR3 has 17 amino acids. V was cut by 0 bases and J by 5 bases, with 20 bases left in between. CDR3 amino acids: CASSVAPTVARGTEAFF. The CDR3 DNA follows: TGTGCCAGCAGCGTAGCTCCGACAGTTGCCCGAGGAACTGAAGCTTTCTTT.

V gene TRBV29-1 combines with J gene TRBJ1-2; TRBD1 is a possible D gene (6 bases). Germline CDR1 reads SQVTM; CDR2 reads ANQGSEA. V was clipped by 0 bases and J by 9 bases, with 26 bases between them. The CDR3 consists of 17 residues. The CDR3 here is CSVEDRGPGVGRGSYTF. The CDR3 region has the DNA TGCAGCGTTGAAGATCGCGGTCCAGGGGTCGGACGTGGCAGCTACACCTTC.

As concerns this clonotype: This could be a read error, since a much larger clone is one nucleotide away. This chain uses TRBV24-1 with TRBJ2-1, with 12 bases lining up with TRBD1. This CDR3 has 18 residues. The germline V gene encodes CDR1 KGHDR and CDR2 SFDVKD. The CDR3 sequence is CAASDPGTGGGSYNEQFF. In nucleotides, the CDR3 is TGTGCCGCCAGTGACCCCGGGACAGGGGGCGGCTCCTACAATGAGCAGTTCTTC.

This clonotype was counted at least ten times. The chain links TRBV7-9 to TRBJ2-3; D is perhaps TRBD1 (5 bases). Trimming removed 10 bases from V and 1 base from J, with 15 bases in between. The CDR3 is made up of 14 amino acids. Germline V gives CDR1 SEHNR, CDR2 FQNEAQ (reference sequence). The CDR3 is CATSTGYGTDTQYF. DNA for the CDR3: TGTGCCACCTCAACAGGATATGGCACAGATACGCAGTATTTT.

V usage is TRBV3-1 and J usage is TRBJ1-2; D gene unclear. The V gene lost 1 base and the J gene lost 4 bases, with 7 bases spanning the gap. The CDR3 runs 13 residues. The germline V gene has CDR1 LGHDT and CDR2 YNNKEL (reference sequence). CDR3 sequence (DNA): TGTGCCAGCAGCCAAGGAGGATTCTATGGCTACACCTTC. Translating gives CASSQGGFYGYTF.